This T cell receptor (beta chain) originates from a study of OX40 agonist ivuxolimab in advanced cancers. Background on the study: Patients were infused with ivuxolimab every 2 weeks at 0.01 to 10 mg/kg.

A word on this clone: The antigen is not known.

Study-wide points: The CD4+ and CD8+ T cells in the blood had expanded clonally by week 6 at 0.1 to 3.0 mg/kg. There were also nonresponders showing low normalized T-cell clonal expansion.

Trimming shortened V by 4 bases and J by 5 bases, and 17 bases separated the two germline ends. The germline gives CDR1 LNHNV, CDR2 YYDKDF (reference sequence). The CDR3 consists of 15 residues. Measured with immunoSEQ multiplex PCR; TCRdb has only the in-frame clones, and not every one. The sample gives 70,000 to 75,000 clones, approximately 86% of which show up once; under 7% is in the top ten. The sequencing here drew on CD4+ or CD8+ T cells sorted from blood, taken in a trial of the OX40 agonist ivuxolimab. The chain employs TRBV15 and TRBJ1-2; tentative D call: TRBD1 (6 bases). This clonotype was obtained from an adult with an advanced solid tumor such as melanoma, head and neck, liver or kidney cancer. The DNA of the CDR3 is TGTGCCACCAGCACCGACAGGAGTTTCCCTTATGGCTACACCTTC. This gives the protein CATSTDRSFPYGYTF.